A selection of T cell receptor beta chains follows, all from one sample in a study of identical twins. TCRdb ran MiXCR on the 5' RACE reads and lists one entry per CDR3 protein. Altogether 690,000 or so distinct CDR3 sequences are present, roughly 6% being singletons, with the ten largest covering around 2%. Input material: naive T cells sorted from blood. The receptors derive from a man younger than 35 in good health. Each CDR3 is given with its conserved first and last residue. A D gene is named only where the DNA matches it firmly. Not every row has a clone size; where given, it reads once, few, many or a size class.

D gene | J gene | clone size | V gene | CDR3 DNA | CDR3 protein
- | TRBJ1-1 | many | TRBV24-1 | TGTGCCACCAGTCAGGGCCTGAACACTGAAGCTTTCTTT | CATSQGLNTEAFF
TRBD2 | TRBJ2-3 | - | TRBV19 | TGTGCCAGTAGTATAGGACTAGCGAATACAGATACGCAGTATTTT | CASSIGLANTDTQYF
- | TRBJ2-2 | many | TRBV6-2/TRBV6-3 | TGTGCCAGCAAACAGCGAGCTTCGAACACCGGGGAGCTGTTTTTT | CASKQRASNTGELFF
TRBD2 | TRBJ2-7 | many | TRBV28 | TGTGCCAGCAGTTTACCGGGAGGGCCGGACGAGCAGTACTTC | CASSLPGGPDEQYF
- | TRBJ1-1 | many | TRBV20-1 | TGCAGTGCTAGACGGGCAGGGGAAAGCACTGAAGCTTTCTTT | CSARRAGESTEAFF
TRBD1 | TRBJ2-2 | many | TRBV29-1 | TGCAGCGGCAGACAGGGGTGGAACACCGGGGAGCTGTTTTTT | CSGRQGWNTGELFF
- | TRBJ1-5 | few | TRBV6-2/TRBV6-3 | TGTGCCAGCCGCCCTCCTAATCAGCCCCAGCATTTT | CASRPPNQPQHF
- | TRBJ2-1 | many | TRBV19 | TGTGCCAGTAGTAGTGTCTTGAGCTCCTACAATGAGCAGTTCTTC | CASSSVLSSYNEQFF
TRBD2 | TRBJ2-1 | many | TRBV29-1 | TGCAGCGTTGAGTTTCTAGCGGACTACAATGAGCAGTTCTTC | CSVEFLADYNEQFF
TRBD2 | TRBJ2-3 | - | TRBV27 | TGTGCCAGCAGCCTAGCGGGACACCTAACAGATACGCAGTATTTT | CASSLAGHLTDTQYF